This entry lists 5 T cell receptor beta chains sequenced from one sample in a study of tumor-infiltrating lymphocytes in primary liver carcinoma. It was from 20-30 mg of unsorted bulk tissue that RNA and DNA were co-extracted. The input was about 490 ng total RNA; TCR beta cDNA was made from it with a constant-region primer. Construction of TCR beta libraries relied on three successive nested multiplex PCR rounds employing slightly modified ARM-PCR. Researchers ran the first two PCR rounds for roughly 11 cycles each with TRBV1-TRBV30 forward primers and a C-beta reverse primer. A single record per CDR3 protein comes from TCRdb applying MiXCR to the multiplex PCR reads. This sample yields more than 30,000 distinct CDR3 sequences, of which 75% to 85% are seen a single time; approximately 40% belongs to the top ten. The sequencing sample was made of liver tumor tissue from sampling region 5. This sample's subset: tumor region T5, tumor centre. All receptors derive from a man aged 35 to 55 with primary liver carcinoma and hepatitis B virus infection.

A note on this clonotype: It is likely a read error, because the conserved phenylalanine at the end of the CDR3 is missing. The chain couples TRBV5-6 to TRBJ2-5; D unclear. V was trimmed by 6 bases and J by 4 bases, leaving 10 bases between them. Germline CDR1 reads SGHDT; CDR2 reads YYEEEE. The CDR3 extends over 12 amino acids. The CDR3 DNA reads TGTGCCAGCATCTTCGACCGAGAGACCCAGTACTTA. It is translated as CASIFDRETQYL.

In the case of this clonotype: One end of the junction fails to match germline, which may point to a read error. J is TRBJ2-2 and V is TRBV6-6; 13 bases map to TRBD2. The CDR3 consists of 20 residues. The germline V gene encodes CDR1 MNHNY and CDR2 SVGAGI (reference sequence). CDR3 bases: TGTGCCAGTAGTCCGCTCGTGGGACTAGCGGGGCCAAGGAACACCGGGGAGTTGTTTTTT. As protein: CASSPLVGLAGPRNTGELFF.

The chain employs TRBV29-1 and TRBJ2-3; D possibly corresponds to TRBD1 (5 bases). Germline loops: CDR1 SQVTM, CDR2 ANQGSEA. Between the trimmed V and J ends, which lost 7 bases and 3 bases, there was a span of 20 bases. The CDR3 has 15 residues. CDR3 region: CSANGPRQGTDTQYF. The CDR3 coding sequence is TGCAGCGCCAACGGGCCGCGGCAGGGTACAGATACGCAGTATTTT.

With respect to this clonotype: The junction differs from germline at one of its ends, possibly a read error. The rearrangement uses TRBV6-1 and TRBJ1-2; D uncertain. CDR3 size: 13 residues. Germline V gene sequence: CDR1 MNHNS, CDR2 SASEGT. CDR3 protein: CVSSERVSNDYTF. DNA of the CDR3: TGTGTCAGCAGTGAACGGGTGTCCAATGACTACACCTTC.

In this sample, this clonotype turned up once. The conserved phenylalanine or tryptophan normally closing the CDR3 is absent here, so this likely arose from a read error. The DNA is omitted, as the CDR3 cannot be located on it reliably, and the CDR3 follows TCRdb's listing. The chain recombines TRBV11-2 with TRBJ2-7; the table's D call of TRBD1 was not tested on the DNA. Germline V gene sequence: CDR1 SGHAT, CDR2 FQNNGV. The CDR3 totals 14 residues, both ends included. The CDR3 sequence: CASSSRTGGYEQYL.